The clone carrying this T cell receptor beta chain has only a few counts. The same CDR3 arises from other DNA sequences in this sample as well. The data were obtained in a study of control samples from healthy donors and cancer patients. From germline, CDR1 is SGHNT and CDR2 YYREEE (reference sequence). This CDR3 region has 18 residues. The V end was cut by 4 bases, the J end by 0 bases, with 20 bases between. The repertoire was sequenced with immunoSEQ multiplex PCR; TCRdb's copy has only in-frame clones and lacks some. The sample lists about 130,000 clones, roughly 95% occurring once. The chain combines TRBV5-4 with TRBJ2-1, with D perhaps matching TRBD1 or TRBD2 (7 bases each). Input material: blood. The TCR was taken from a man in his thirties or forties in good health. The CDR3 sequence: CASSPGRGAGGSYNEQFF. The CDR3 coding sequence is TGTGCCAGCAGCCCGGGGAGGGGGGCAGGGGGCTCCTACAATGAGCAGTTCTTC. The full variable domain, in which reference TRBV5-4 and TRBJ2-1 provide the parts outside the CDR3, is ETGVTQSPTHLIKTRGQQVTLRCSSQSGHNTVSWYQQALGQGPQFIFQYYREEENGRGNFPPRFSGLQFPNYSSELNVNALELDDSALYLCASSPGRGAGGSYNEQFFGPGTRLTVL.